This T cell receptor beta chain was recovered during a study of T-cell reconstitution after alpha-beta-depleted transplantation in children. Preparing the TCRbeta library involved the use of unique molecular identifiers. TCRdb redid the calling of the PCR reads with MiXCR, one entry per CDR3 protein. The sample carries 490,000 or so distinct CDR3 sequences, 8% to 11% recorded once. The CDR3 runs to 16 residues. Trimming removed 6 bases at V and 3 bases at J, with 21 bases between. Per germline, CDR1 MNHEY and CDR2 SVGEGT. The receptor comes from a child younger than 10 with inherited bone marrow failure, due to receive a stem cell transplant. The V call is TRBV6-2 or TRBV6-3, the J call TRBJ2-7; D uncertain. Specimen: PBMCs, collected before TCRalphabeta/CD19-depleted stem cell transplant. Written as DNA, the CDR3 is TGTGCCAGCAGCTCACTCGGATTTCTTGCCGGCTACGAGCAGTACTTC. It encodes CASSSLGFLAGYEQYF.